Below, 4 T cell receptor beta chains from the same sample are listed, as sequenced in a study of blood T cell repertoires in COVID-19. TCRdb's table, derived via immunoSEQ multiplex PCR, lists solely in-frame clones and lacks some. The data hold approximately 200,000 clones, with around 90% observed a single time. Input material: peripheral blood. These receptors were collected from a man aged 30 to 45 with COVID-19, enrolled during active disease.

V is TRBV19 and J is TRBJ1-1; 7 bases map to TRBD1. Germline assignment: CDR1 LNHDA and CDR2 SQIVND (reference sequence). V was clipped by 7 bases and J by 4 bases; unmatched bases: 9. CDR3 length: 14 amino acids. This CDR3 reads CASNEQGSGTEAFF. The CDR3 nucleotides are TGTGCCAGTAACGAACAGGGGTCGGGCACTGAAGCTTTCTTT.

This sequence joins TRBV2 and TRBJ2-3, with TRBD2 matching over 8 bases. This CDR3 contains 14 residues. V trimming: 5 bases; J trimming: 0 bases; junction bases outside the gene matches: 1. Germline V gene lookup returns CDR1 SNHLY and CDR2 FYNNEI. The CDR3 region is CASSWTSSTDTQYF. The CDR3 DNA follows: TGTGCCAGCAGTTGGACTAGCAGCACAGATACGCAGTATTTT.

This chain's CDR3 is CASSFPRVSGNTIYF. In DNA, the CDR3 is TGTGCCAGCAGTTTTCCCAGGGTTTCTGGAAACACCATATATTTT. This chain joins TRBV28 and TRBJ1-3, with TRBD1 as a possible D gene (5 bases). Germline values: CDR1 MDHEN, CDR2 SYDVKM. This CDR3 is built from 15 residues. V lost 3 bases to trimming and J lost 1 base, with 10 bases between them.

The rearrangement uses TRBV11-1 and TRBJ2-7; TRBD1 matches 9 bases. Germline V gene sequence: CDR1 SGHAT, CDR2 FQDESV (reference sequence). This CDR3 contains 14 residues. V lost 6 bases to trimming and J lost 3 bases; unmatched junction nucleotides: 6. The DNA for the CDR3 is TGTGCCAGCAGTATGGGACAGGGAATCTACGAGCAGTACTTC. The encoded protein is CASSMGQGIYEQYF.